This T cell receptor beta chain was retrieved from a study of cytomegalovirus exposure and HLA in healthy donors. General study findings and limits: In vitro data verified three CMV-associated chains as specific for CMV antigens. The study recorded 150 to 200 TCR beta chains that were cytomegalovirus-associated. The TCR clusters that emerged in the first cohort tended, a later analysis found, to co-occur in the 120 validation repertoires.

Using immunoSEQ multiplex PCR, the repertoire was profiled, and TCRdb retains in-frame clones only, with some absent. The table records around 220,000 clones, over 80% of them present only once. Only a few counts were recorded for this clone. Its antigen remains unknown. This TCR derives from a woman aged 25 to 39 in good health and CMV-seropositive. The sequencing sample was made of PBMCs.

The CDR3 spells CASSFAGLDGYTF. As DNA, the CDR3 is TGTGCCAGCAGTTTTGCAGGGTTGGATGGCTACACCTTC. The chain has TRBV6-5 and TRBJ1-2, with D tentatively TRBD1 (5 bases). CDR1 is MNHEY, CDR2 SVGAGI, per germline. The CDR3 loop spans 13 amino acids. V dropped 4 bases and J dropped 6 bases, with 12 bases sitting between them.